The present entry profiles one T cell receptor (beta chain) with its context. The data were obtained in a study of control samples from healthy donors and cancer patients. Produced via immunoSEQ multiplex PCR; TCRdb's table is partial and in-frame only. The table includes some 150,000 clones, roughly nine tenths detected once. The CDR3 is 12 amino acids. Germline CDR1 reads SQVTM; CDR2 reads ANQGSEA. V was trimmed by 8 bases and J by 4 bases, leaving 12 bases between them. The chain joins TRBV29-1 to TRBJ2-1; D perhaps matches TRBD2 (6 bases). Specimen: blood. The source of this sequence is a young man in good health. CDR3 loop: CSLLRGYNEQFF. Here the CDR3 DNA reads TGCAGCCTCCTTCGGGGGTACAATGAGCAGTTCTTC.